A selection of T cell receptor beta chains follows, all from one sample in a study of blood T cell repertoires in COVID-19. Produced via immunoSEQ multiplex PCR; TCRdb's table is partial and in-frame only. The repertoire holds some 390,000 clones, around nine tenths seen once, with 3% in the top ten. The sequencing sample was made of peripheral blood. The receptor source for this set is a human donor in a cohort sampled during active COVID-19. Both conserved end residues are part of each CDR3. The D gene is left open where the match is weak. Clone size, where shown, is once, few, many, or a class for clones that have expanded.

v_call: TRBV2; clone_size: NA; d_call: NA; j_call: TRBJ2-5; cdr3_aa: CASSVGQRAQYF; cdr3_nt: TGTGCCAGCAGTGTCGGCCAACGGGCCCAGTACTTC
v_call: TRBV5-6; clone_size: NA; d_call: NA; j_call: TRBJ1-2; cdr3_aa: CASSLRQQNYGYTF; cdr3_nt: TGTGCCAGCAGCTTACGACAGCAAAACTATGGCTACACCTTC
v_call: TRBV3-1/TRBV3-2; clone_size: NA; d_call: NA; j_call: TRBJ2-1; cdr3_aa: CASSQAGVSYNEQFF; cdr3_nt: TGTGCCAGCAGCCAAGCAGGGGTCTCCTACAATGAGCAGTTCTTC
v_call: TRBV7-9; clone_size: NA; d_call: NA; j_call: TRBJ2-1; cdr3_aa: CASSWLLGWSTRNEQFF; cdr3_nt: TGTGCCAGCAGCTGGCTACTAGGGTGGTCTACGCGGAATGAGCAGTTCTTC
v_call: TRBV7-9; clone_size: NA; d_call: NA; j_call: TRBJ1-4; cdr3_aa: CASMSRGDGNEKLFF; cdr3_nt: TGTGCCAGCATGTCTCGGGGGGACGGGAATGAAAAACTGTTTTTT
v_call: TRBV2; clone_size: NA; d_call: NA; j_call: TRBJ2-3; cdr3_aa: CASSGPSGQSTDTQYF; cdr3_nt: TGTGCCAGCAGCGGCCCGAGCGGGCAAAGCACAGATACGCAGTATTTT
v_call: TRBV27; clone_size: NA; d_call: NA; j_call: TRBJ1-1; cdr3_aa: CASRANGYTEAFF; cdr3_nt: TGTGCCAGCAGAGCAAACGGGTACACTGAAGCTTTCTTT
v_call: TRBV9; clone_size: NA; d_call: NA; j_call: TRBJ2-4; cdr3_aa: CASSASGGRNIQYF; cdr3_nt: TGTGCCAGCAGCGCCAGTGGGGGGAGGAACATTCAGTACTTC
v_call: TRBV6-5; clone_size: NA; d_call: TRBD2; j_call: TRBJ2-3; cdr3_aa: CASGGLGKLDTQYF; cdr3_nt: TGTGCCAGCGGGGGACTAGGAAAACTAGATACGCAGTATTTT
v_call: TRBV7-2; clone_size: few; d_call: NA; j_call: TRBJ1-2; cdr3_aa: CASSSQTGNYGYTF; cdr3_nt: TGTGCCAGCAGCTCCCAGACAGGCAACTATGGCTACACCTTC
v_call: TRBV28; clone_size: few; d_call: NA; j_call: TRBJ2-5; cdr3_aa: CASTETLQETQYF; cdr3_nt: TGTGCCAGCACCGAGACTCTCCAAGAGACCCAGTACTTC
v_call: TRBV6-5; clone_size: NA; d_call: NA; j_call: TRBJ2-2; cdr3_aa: CASGSRTGELFF; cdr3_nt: TGTGCCAGCGGGAGTCGTACCGGGGAGCTGTTTTTT
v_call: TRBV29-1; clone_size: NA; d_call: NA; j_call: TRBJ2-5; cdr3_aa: CSVVGGYRQETQYF; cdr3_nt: TGCAGCGTTGTTGGCGGGTATCGGCAAGAGACCCAGTACTTC
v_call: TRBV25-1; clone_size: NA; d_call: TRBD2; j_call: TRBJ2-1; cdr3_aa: CASSAPGRGRNEQFF; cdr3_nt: TGTGCCAGCAGTGCTCCGGGGAGGGGCCGCAATGAGCAGTTCTTC
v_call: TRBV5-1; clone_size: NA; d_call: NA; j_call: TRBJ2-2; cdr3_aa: CASSPGGPNTGELFF; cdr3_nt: TGCGCCAGCAGCCCGGGGGGCCCGAACACCGGGGAGCTGTTTTTT
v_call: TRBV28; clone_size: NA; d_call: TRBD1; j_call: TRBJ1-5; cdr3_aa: CASSSDRGSNQPQHF; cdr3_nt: TGTGCCAGCAGTTCTGACAGGGGAAGCAATCAGCCCCAGCATTTT
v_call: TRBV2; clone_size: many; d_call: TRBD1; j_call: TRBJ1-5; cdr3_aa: CASSEARNRGRQPQHF; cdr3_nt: TGTGCCAGCAGTGAAGCGCGGAACAGGGGAAGACAGCCCCAGCATTTT
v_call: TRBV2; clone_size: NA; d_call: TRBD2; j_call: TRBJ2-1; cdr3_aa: CASREREGPYNEQFF; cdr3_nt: TGTGCCAGCAGGGAGCGGGAGGGCCCCTACAATGAGCAGTTCTTC
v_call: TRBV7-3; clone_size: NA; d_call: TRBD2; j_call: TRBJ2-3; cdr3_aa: CASSSGLAGTGTQYF; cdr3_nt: TGTGCCAGCAGCTCGGGACTAGCGGGGACGGGTACGCAGTATTTT
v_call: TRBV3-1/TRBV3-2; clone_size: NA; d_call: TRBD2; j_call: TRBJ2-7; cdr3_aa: CASSPRLAGGYEQYF; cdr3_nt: TGTGCCAGCAGCCCACGACTAGCGGGGGGGTACGAGCAGTACTTC
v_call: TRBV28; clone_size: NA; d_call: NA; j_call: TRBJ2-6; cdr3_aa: CASSYGSGANVLTF; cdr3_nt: TGTGCCAGCAGTTACGGCTCTGGGGCCAACGTCCTGACTTTC
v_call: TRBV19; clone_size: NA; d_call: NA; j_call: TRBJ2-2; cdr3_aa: CASSIGRNTGELFF; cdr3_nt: TGTGCCAGTAGTATTGGCAGGAACACCGGGGAGCTGTTTTTT
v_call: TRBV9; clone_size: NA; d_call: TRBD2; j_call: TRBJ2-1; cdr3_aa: CASSGLAGGPSSYNEQFF; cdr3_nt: TGTGCCAGCAGCGGGCTAGCGGGGGGCCCCAGCTCCTACAATGAGCAGTTCTTC
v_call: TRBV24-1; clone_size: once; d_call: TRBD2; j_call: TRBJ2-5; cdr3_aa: CATSEGTSGSSRETQYF; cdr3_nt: TGTGCCACCAGTGAGGGGACTAGCGGGAGTTCCCGAGAGACCCAGTACTTC
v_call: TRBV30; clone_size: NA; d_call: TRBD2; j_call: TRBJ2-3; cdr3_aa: CAWAGTSGGNTQYF; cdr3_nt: TGTGCCTGGGCGGGGACTAGCGGGGGTAATACGCAGTATTTT
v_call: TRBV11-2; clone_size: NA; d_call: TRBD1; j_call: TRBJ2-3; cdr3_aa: CASSFDRGTDTQYF; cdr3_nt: TGTGCCAGCAGCTTCGACAGGGGGACAGATACGCAGTATTTT
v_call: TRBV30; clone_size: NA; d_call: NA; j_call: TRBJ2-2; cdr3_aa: CAWSVNPGSGELFF; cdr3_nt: TGTGCCTGGAGTGTGAACCCGGGGTCCGGGGAGCTGTTTTTT
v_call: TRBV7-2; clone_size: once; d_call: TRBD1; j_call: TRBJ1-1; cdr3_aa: CASSGTGGENTEAFF; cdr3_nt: TGTGCCAGCAGTGGGACAGGGGGCGAGAACACTGAAGCTTTCTTT
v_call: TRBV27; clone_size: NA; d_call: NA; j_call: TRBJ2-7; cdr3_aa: CASRSGLWTGEQYF; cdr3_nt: TGTGCCAGCAGAAGCGGGCTCTGGACGGGTGAGCAGTACTTC
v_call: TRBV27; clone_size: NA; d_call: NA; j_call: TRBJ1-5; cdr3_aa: CASSLGAYQPQHF; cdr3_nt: TGTGCCAGCAGTTTAGGGGCGTATCAGCCCCAGCATTTT
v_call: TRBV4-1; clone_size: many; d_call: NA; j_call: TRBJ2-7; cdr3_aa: CASSQDWAGGSSYEQYF; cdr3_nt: TGCGCCAGCAGCCAAGATTGGGCGGGTGGGAGCTCCTACGAGCAGTACTTC
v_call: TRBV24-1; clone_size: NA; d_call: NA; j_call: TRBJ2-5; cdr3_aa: CATSGVGEKETQYF; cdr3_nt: TGTGCCACCAGTGGAGTAGGGGAAAAAGAGACCCAGTACTTC
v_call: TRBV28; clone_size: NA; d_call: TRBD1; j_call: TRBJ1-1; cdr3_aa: CATTTGESTEAFF; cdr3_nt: TGTGCCACGACTACAGGGGAAAGCACTGAAGCTTTCTTT
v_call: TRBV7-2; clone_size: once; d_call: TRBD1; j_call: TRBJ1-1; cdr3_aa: CASSWDRDNTEAFF; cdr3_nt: TGTGCCAGCAGCTGGGACAGAGATAACACTGAAGCTTTCTTT
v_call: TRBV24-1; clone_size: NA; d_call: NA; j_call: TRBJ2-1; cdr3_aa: CATSAVYNEQFF; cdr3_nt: TGTGCCACCAGTGCGGTCTACAATGAGCAGTTCTTC
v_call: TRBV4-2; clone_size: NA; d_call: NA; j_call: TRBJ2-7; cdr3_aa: CASSQAGTDSYEQYF; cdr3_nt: TGTGCCAGCAGCCAGGCGGGGACAGATTCCTACGAGCAGTACTTC
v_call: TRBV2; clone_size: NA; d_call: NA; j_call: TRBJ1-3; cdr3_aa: CASSELGRSGNTIYF; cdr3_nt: TGTGCCAGCAGTGAATTGGGGCGCTCTGGAAACACCATATATTTT
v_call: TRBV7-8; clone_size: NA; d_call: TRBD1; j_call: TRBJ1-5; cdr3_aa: CASSLTGGSNQPQHF; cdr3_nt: TGTGCCAGCAGCTTAACAGGGGGAAGCAATCAGCCCCAGCATTTT
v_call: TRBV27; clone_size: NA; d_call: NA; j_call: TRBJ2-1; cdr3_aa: CASSLRQNNEQFF; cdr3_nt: TGTGCCAGCAGTTTAAGACAGAACAATGAGCAGTTCTTC
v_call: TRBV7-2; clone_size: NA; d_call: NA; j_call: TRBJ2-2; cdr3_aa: CASSLRGTGLGSGELFF; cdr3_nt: TGTGCCAGCAGCTTAAGGGGAACAGGGTTAGGTTCCGGGGAGCTGTTTTTT
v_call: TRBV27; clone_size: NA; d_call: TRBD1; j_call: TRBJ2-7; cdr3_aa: CASSFRTGVSYEQYF; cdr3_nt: TGTGCCAGCAGTTTCAGGACAGGAGTCTCCTACGAGCAGTACTTC
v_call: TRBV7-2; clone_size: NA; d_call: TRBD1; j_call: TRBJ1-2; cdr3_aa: CASSLVAGGDYGYTF; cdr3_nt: TGTGCCAGCAGCTTAGTGGCAGGGGGCGACTATGGCTACACCTTC
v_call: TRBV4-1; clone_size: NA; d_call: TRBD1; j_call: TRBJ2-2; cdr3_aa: CASSQMAGGTGELFF; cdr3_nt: TGCGCCAGCAGCCAAATGGCAGGGGGTACCGGGGAGCTGTTTTTT
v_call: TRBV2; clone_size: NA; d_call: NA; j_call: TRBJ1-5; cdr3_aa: CASNRGFNQPQHF; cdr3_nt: TGTGCCAGCAATAGGGGTTTTAATCAGCCCCAGCATTTT
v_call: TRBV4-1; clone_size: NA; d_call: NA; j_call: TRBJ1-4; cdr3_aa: CASRLGQGRGEKLFF; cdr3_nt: TGCGCCAGCCGCCTGGGGCAGGGGAGGGGTGAAAAACTGTTTTTT
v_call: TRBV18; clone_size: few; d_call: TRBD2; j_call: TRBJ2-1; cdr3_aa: CASSPAQRGWDEQFF; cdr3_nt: TGTGCCAGCTCACCAGCGCAGCGGGGATGGGATGAGCAGTTCTTC
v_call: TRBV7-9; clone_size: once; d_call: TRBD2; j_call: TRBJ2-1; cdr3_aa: CASSLTSGGDTSSYNEQFF; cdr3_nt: TGTGCCAGCAGCCTTACTAGCGGGGGCGACACTAGCTCCTACAATGAGCAGTTCTTC
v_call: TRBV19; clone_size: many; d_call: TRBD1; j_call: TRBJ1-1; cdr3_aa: CASRIGQALNTEAFF; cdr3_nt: TGTGCCAGTAGGATCGGACAGGCTTTGAACACTGAAGCTTTCTTT
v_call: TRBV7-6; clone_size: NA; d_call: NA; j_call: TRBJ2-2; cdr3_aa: CASTQDASRNTGELFF; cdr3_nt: TGTGCCAGCACCCAGGATGCTAGCAGGAACACCGGGGAGCTGTTTTTT
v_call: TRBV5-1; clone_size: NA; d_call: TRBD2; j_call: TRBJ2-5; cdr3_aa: CASHEGERESETQYF; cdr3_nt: TGCGCCAGCCACGAAGGAGAGCGGGAGTCAGAGACCCAGTACTTC
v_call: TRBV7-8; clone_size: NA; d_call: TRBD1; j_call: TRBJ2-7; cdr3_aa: CASSPQGPQGEQYF; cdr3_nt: TGTGCCAGCAGCCCACAGGGCCCACAGGGGGAGCAGTACTTC
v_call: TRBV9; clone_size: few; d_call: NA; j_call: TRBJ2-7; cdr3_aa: CASSVAPLGAYEQYF; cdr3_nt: TGTGCCAGCAGCGTAGCTCCTTTGGGAGCCTACGAGCAGTACTTC
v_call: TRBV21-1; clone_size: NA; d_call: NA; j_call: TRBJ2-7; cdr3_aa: CASSKPVLLAGDYEQYF; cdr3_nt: TGTGCCAGCAGCAAACCCGTGTTATTAGCGGGGGACTACGAGCAGTACTTC
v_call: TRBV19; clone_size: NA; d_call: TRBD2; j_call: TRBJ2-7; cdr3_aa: CASSITSGSYEQYF; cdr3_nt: TGTGCCAGTAGTATAACTAGCGGCTCCTACGAGCAGTACTTC
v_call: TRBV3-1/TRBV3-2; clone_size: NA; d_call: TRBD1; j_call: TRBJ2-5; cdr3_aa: CASSQDLDRVETQYF; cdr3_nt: TGTGCCAGCAGCCAAGACTTGGACAGGGTAGAGACCCAGTACTTC